This T cell receptor beta chain was documented in a study of blood T cell repertoires in COVID-19. Overall study: Samples came from the United States, Italy and Spain, spanning acute and convalescent COVID-19. The cDNA or gDNA used as material had been derived from T cells, B-cell-depleted T cells, or PBMCs.

The CDR3 is 14 amino acids. This table comes from immunoSEQ multiplex PCR, and its TCRdb copy is limited to in-frame clones, with some not included. The table includes 92,000 or so clones, about two thirds detected once. The V call is TRBV21-1, the J call TRBJ2-7; the table assigns TRBD2, which was not confirmed against the DNA. TRBV21-1 is marked as a pseudogene. The source is a woman of 80 years or more with acute or convalescent COVID-19. Sequencing was performed on peripheral blood. CDR3 loop: CASTLDCPPYEQYF. The CDR3 nucleotides read TGTGCCAGCACCCTAGACTGCCCTCCCTACGAGCAGTACTTC.